This record covers a single T cell receptor (beta chain). Its antigen is as yet unknown. The CDR3 covers 14 residues. The V and J ends lost 4 bases and 5 bases, in that order; junction bases with no gene match: 8. The sample originates from a study of graft-versus-host responses after intestinal transplantation. Overall study: Among the recipients, all got anti-thymocyte globulin induction and then tacrolimus and steroids for around three years. Study results and limitations: Maximum circulating GvH clone levels tracked with early post-transplant HvG decreases.

Here immunoSEQ multiplex PCR was the method, and the copy in TCRdb shows in-frame clones only, minus some. The table includes tens of thousands of clones, 90% detected once. The sequence derives from a human donor who received an intestinal transplant. The chain joins TRBV23-1 to TRBJ2-7; the match to TRBD2 covers 7 bases. TRBV23-1 is filed as an ORF, its function uncertain. The sequencing here drew on unstimulated CD8+ T cells sorted from spleen or lymph node cells, taken before intestinal transplant. CDR3 loop: CASSPAGGVHEQYF. The CDR3 nucleotides are TGCGCCAGCAGTCCAGCTGGGGGGGTCCACGAGCAGTACTTC.